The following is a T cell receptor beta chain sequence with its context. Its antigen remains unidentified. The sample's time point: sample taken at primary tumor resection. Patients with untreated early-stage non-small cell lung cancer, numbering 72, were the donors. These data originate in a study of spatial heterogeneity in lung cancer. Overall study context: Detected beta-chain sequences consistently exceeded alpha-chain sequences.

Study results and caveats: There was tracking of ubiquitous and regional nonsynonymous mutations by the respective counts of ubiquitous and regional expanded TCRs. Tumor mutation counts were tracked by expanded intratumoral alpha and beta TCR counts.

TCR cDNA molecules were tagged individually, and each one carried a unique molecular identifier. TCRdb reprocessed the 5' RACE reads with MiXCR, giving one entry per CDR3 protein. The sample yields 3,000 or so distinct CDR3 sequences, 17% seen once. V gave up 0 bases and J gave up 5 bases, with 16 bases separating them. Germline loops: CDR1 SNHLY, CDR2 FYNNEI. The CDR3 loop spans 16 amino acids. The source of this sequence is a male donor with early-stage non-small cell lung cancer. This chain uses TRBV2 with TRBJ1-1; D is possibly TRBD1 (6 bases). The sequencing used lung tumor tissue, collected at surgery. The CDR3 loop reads CASSEAGQTRWTEAFF. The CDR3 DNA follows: TGTGCCAGCAGTGAAGCAGGACAGACACGATGGACTGAAGCTTTCTTT.